Each of the 18 T cell receptor beta chains below was sequenced from the same sample in a study of T cell responses to AZD1222 COVID-19 vaccine (dated by TCRdb to the early 2020s). The sample's time point label, decoded: baseline before first vaccination. The library was prepared using the immunoSEQ multiplex PCR assay. This immuneACCESS table, as held by TCRdb, lists in-frame sequences with V and J called but not all clones. Of the missing ones, under half trace to an unresolved V gene in checked studies; the others have no known cause. In all, the sample holds about 120,000 clones, and 85% to 95% of those were seen once. 2.5% to 3% of the sample comes from the top ten. The specimen comprised peripheral blood, sampled on day 0 of AZD1222 vaccination. All receptors derive from an adult in good health.

This chain links TRBV9 with TRBJ2-1; D gene unclear. CDR1 and CDR2 from the germline V gene are SGDLS and YYNGEE. CDR3 length equals 14 residues. V gave up 1 base and J gave up 7 bases, with 12 bases separating them. DNA of the CDR3: TGTGCCAGCAGCGTACACGGGCCCCTAAATGAGCAGTTCTTC. It encodes CASSVHGPLNEQFF.

V is TRBV29-1 and J is TRBJ1-1; D remains unclear. The CDR3 totals 13 residues. V lost 8 bases to trimming and J lost 1 base, with 14 bases between them. Germline V gene sequence: CDR1 SQVTM, CDR2 ANQGSEA. The CDR3 DNA reads TGCAGCTTCCGCTCCGAGAGGAACACTGAAGCTTTCTTT. Its protein product is CSFRSERNTEAFF.

This chain connects TRBV14 to TRBJ1-2; 7 bases are shared with TRBD1. CDR3 length equals 13 residues. The junction had 7 bases not matched to a gene; V was cut back by 3 bases and J by 9 bases. Germline CDR1 SGHDN, CDR2 FVKESK. The CDR3 sequence: CASSQNQGGSYTF. The CDR3 DNA follows: TGTGCCAGCAGCCAGAACCAGGGGGGTAGCTACACCTTC.

V usage is TRBV19 and J usage is TRBJ2-1; 12 nucleotides line up with TRBD2. The CDR3 covers 15 residues. CDR1 and CDR2 from the germline V gene are LNHDA and SQIVND (reference sequence). The V segment lost 6 bases and the J segment 9 bases; nucleotides outside the gene matches: 9. CDR3 amino acids: CASRSSGRANSEQFF. In nucleotides, the CDR3 is TGTGCCAGTAGATCTAGCGGGAGGGCTAACAGTGAGCAGTTCTTC.

The chain uses TRBV3-1 (or the pseudogene TRBV3-2) and TRBJ2-3; D unclear. Between the trimmed V and J ends, which lost 1 base and 4 bases, there was a span of 6 bases. The CDR3 contains 13 residues. Germline loops: CDR1 LGHDT, CDR2 YNNKEL (reference sequence). In DNA, the CDR3 is TGTGCCAGCAGCCAAGGACCCCCAGATACGCAGTATTTT. Protein sequence: CASSQGPPDTQYF.

The rearrangement joins TRBV20-1 to TRBJ2-7, with 8 bases lining up with TRBD1. This CDR3 contains 11 residues. CDR1 is DFQATT and CDR2 is SNEGSKA in the germline V gene (reference sequence). The trim removed 5 bases at V and 6 bases at J, leaving 3 bases unmatched. CDR3 nucleotides: TGCAGTGCTGACAGGGGTAGCGAGCAGTACTTC. Translation gives CSADRGSEQYF.

The table lists this clone with a count of one. The chain carries TRBV9 and TRBJ2-1; 8 positions match TRBD2. The CDR3 consists of 14 residues. Germline values: CDR1 SGDLS, CDR2 YYNGEE. The trim removed 3 bases at V and 4 bases at J, leaving 3 bases unmatched. The CDR3 DNA reads TGTGCCAGCAGCGAAAGCGGGAGATACAATGAGCAGTTCTTC. Its protein product is CASSESGRYNEQFF.

This rearrangement joins TRBV10-3 to TRBJ1-1; D gene unclear. The CDR3 has 14 amino acids. Trimming shortened V by 5 bases and J by 5 bases, and 15 bases separated the two germline ends. The V gene's germline CDR1 is ENHRY and CDR2 SYGVKD. CDR3 nucleotides: TGTGCCATCAGTACCCGACGAGATGAGACTGAAGCTTTCTTT. Amino acids: CAISTRRDETEAFF.

The V and J genes are TRBV5-1 and TRBJ1-2, with a weak D call TRBD1 (6 bases). CDR1 and CDR2 (germline): SGHRS, YFSETQ. The length of the CDR3 is 13 residues. With 6 bases removed from V and 4 bases from J, the gap between germline ends came to 13 bases. The CDR3 spells CASTLGGPYGYTF. CDR3 DNA sequence: TGCGCCAGCACCCTAGGGGGACCCTATGGCTACACCTTC. Drawing the rest from reference TRBV5-1 and TRBJ1-2, the complete variable domain is KAGVTQTPRYLIKTRGQQVTLSCSPISGHRSVSWYQQTPGQGLQFLFEYFSETQRNKGNFPGRFSGRQFSNSRSEMNVSTLELGDSALYLCASTLGGPYGYTFGSGTRLTVV.

This chain connects TRBV28 to TRBJ1-2; D remains ambiguous. CDR1 MDHEN and CDR2 SYDVKM come from the germline V gene. Trimming took 5 bases from V and 6 from J, leaving 7 bases between them. The CDR3 extends over 11 amino acids. CDR3 sequence: CASSETHGYTF. DNA of the CDR3: TGTGCCAGCAGTGAGACCCATGGCTACACCTTC.

This clone was found once. The chain couples TRBV2 to TRBJ2-1, with D unresolved. The CDR3 consists of 12 residues. Deletions cut 4 bases from V and 10 bases from J, with 11 bases between. Germline values: CDR1 SNHLY, CDR2 FYNNEI. This CDR3 is CASSGEGKEQFF. CDR3 nucleotide sequence: TGTGCCAGCAGTGGGGAAGGGAAAGAGCAGTTCTTC.

The rearrangement joins TRBV18 to TRBJ2-7; tentatively, D is TRBD1 (5 bases). The CDR3 covers 14 residues. With 0 bases removed from V and 2 bases from J, the gap between germline ends came to 8 bases. Germline lookup yields CDR1 KGHSH and CDR2 LQKENI. The CDR3 nucleotides are TGTGCCAGCTCACCACCTGGGGCCCCCTACGAGCAGTACTTC. Protein sequence: CASSPPGAPYEQYF.

The V and J genes are TRBV5-1 and TRBJ2-3; D gene uncertain. The V gene's germline CDR1 is SGHRS and CDR2 YFSETQ. V shed 7 bases and J shed 5 bases, with 8 bases lying between them. The CDR3 has 11 residues. The CDR3 protein is CASRVGDTQYF. In DNA, the CDR3 is TGCGCCAGCCGCGTCGGAGATACGCAGTATTTT.

This clone was counted a few times. The genes are TRBV27 and TRBJ2-1, with 7 bases matching TRBD2. Trimming cost V 2 bases and J 12 bases; bases outside gene matches: 4. This CDR3 is 12 amino acids long. In germline, CDR1 is MNHEY, CDR2 SMNVEV (reference sequence). The CDR3 protein is CASSLQSGAQFF. The CDR3 DNA reads as TGTGCCAGCAGTTTACAGAGCGGGGCGCAGTTCTTC.

V is TRBV23-1 and J is TRBJ1-6; D not certain. TRBV23-1 qualifies as an ORF whose function is uncertain. The CDR3 spans 17 residues. Trimming took 6 bases from V and 0 from J, leaving 15 bases between them. Here the CDR3 reads CASRRGRRSSYNSPLHF. The CDR3 DNA reads as TGCGCCAGCAGACGAGGACGGAGGAGCTCCTATAATTCACCCCTCCACTTT.

V is TRBV5-1 and J is TRBJ1-2, with D perhaps TRBD1 (5 bases). The CDR3 has 14 residues. Between the trimmed V and J ends, which lost 0 bases and 12 bases, there was a span of 18 bases. Germline V gene data show CDR1 as SGHRS and CDR2 as YFSETQ. The CDR3 DNA is TGCGCCAGCAGCTTGGGACTTCAGGTAGGGGAAGACACCTTC. Its protein product is CASSLGLQVGEDTF.

The chain employs TRBV5-4 and TRBJ2-7; TRBD1 might be the D (6 bases). V lost 4 bases, J lost 3 bases, and 17 bases lay in between. CDR3 length: 15 residues. Germline assignment: CDR1 SGHNT and CDR2 YYREEE (reference sequence). The DNA of the CDR3 is TGTGCCAGCAGCCCGGTAGGGGGATCTGTCTACGAGCAGTACTTC. Its protein product is CASSPVGGSVYEQYF.

The chain couples TRBV6-2 or TRBV6-3 to TRBJ1-5, with 8 bases that match TRBD1. This CDR3 is 20 amino acids long. The germline V gene has CDR1 MNHEY and CDR2 SVGEGT. The ends lost 3 bases at V and 0 bases at J; junction bases unmatched: 16. CDR3: CASSYDPTGGADYSNQPQHF. The CDR3 DNA reads as TGTGCCAGCAGTTATGACCCTACAGGGGGTGCGGATTATAGCAATCAGCCCCAGCATTTT.